This passage covers 26 T cell receptor beta chains from one sample sequenced in a study of T cells in Graves' hyperthyroidism and ophthalmopathy (dated by TCRdb to between 2018 and 2020). Library creation used multiplex PCR. Sequencing was carried out with an Illumina HiSeq 2000. The TCR beta CDR3 regions were amplified from RNA transcripts. For the first round of RT-PCR on the TCR CDR3, the HTBI primer set was used together with the Qiagen OneStep RT-PCR kit. The raw public data were reprocessed by TCRdb itself: fastp quality trimming at Q25, MiXCR clonotype calling, in-frame beta chains only. Under each unique CDR3 protein, matching rows form one entry showing the most common genes and DNA. This sample gives roughly 240,000 distinct CDR3 sequences in total; approximately 23% of them show up just once. The ten largest make up around 32% of the sample. The sequenced sample was blood. The receptor set was obtained from a woman in her 40s with Graves' ophthalmopathy.

This clonotype was counted ten times or more. V gene TRBV12-3 or TRBV12-4 combines with J gene TRBJ2-2; 8 positions match TRBD1. V lost 3 bases to trimming and J lost 5 bases; unmatched junction nucleotides: 11. CDR3 size: 17 residues. This chain's CDR3 is CASSLGQDLVWTGELFF. The CDR3 bases are TGTGCCAGCAGTTTGGGACAGGACCTAGTGTGGACCGGGGAGCTGTTTTTT.

This clonotype was counted ten times or more. V gene TRBV30 combines with J gene TRBJ2-7; D remains unclear. Between the trimmed V and J ends, which lost 1 base and 0 bases, there was a span of 7 bases. The CDR3 spans 13 residues. Germline assignment: CDR1 GTSNPN and CDR2 SVGIG (reference sequence). CDR3 region: CAWSGQVSYEQYF. The CDR3 nucleotides are TGTGCCTGGAGTGGGCAGGTCTCCTACGAGCAGTACTTC.

This clonotype was detected ten times or more. V and J are TRBV6-1 and TRBJ2-7; TRBD2 agrees at 10 bases. The V segment lost 9 bases and the J segment 1 base; nucleotides outside the gene matches: 15. Germline assignment: CDR1 MNHNS and CDR2 SASEGT. The CDR3 is made up of 17 amino acids. CDR3 nucleotides: TGTGCCAGTCGGGGGTCAGCTAGCGGGAGAGCGTCCTACGAGCAGTACTTC. As protein: CASRGSASGRASYEQYF.

In this sample, this clonotype turned up many times. The genes are TRBV7-6 and TRBJ2-2; possible D gene TRBD2, 6 bases. Germline CDR1 is SGHVS and CDR2 is FNYEAQ. The ends were cut back, 3 bases at V and 8 bases at J, with 19 bases in the middle. The CDR3 loop spans 16 amino acids. The CDR3 DNA reads as TGTGCCAGCAGCTTGACAGCGGGTTCCCCCCAGGGGGAGCTGTTTTTT. Amino acid sequence: CASSLTAGSPQGELFF.

This clonotype was counted ten times or more. V and J are TRBV14 and TRBJ1-1; TRBD1 aligns across 8 bases. The J segment lost 1 base and the V segment lost 4 bases, leaving 8 bases of the junction unmatched. CDR3 length: 16 amino acids. Looked up from germline, CDR1 is SGHDN and CDR2 is FVKESK. In DNA, the CDR3 is TGTGCCAGCAGCCGAGCCGGACAGGGTTCGAACACTGAAGCTTTCTTT. Translated, it gives CASSRAGQGSNTEAFF.

This clonotype was detected many times. The CDR3 spells CASSQRGQDQAFF. In DNA form, the CDR3 reads TGTGCCAGCAGCCAGCGGGGACAGGACCAGGCTTTCTTT. The chain uses TRBV4-2 and TRBJ1-1; 8 bases match TRBD1. The CDR3 consists of 13 residues. Trimming removed 3 bases from V and 11 bases from J; junction bases left unmatched: 8. Germline assignment: CDR1 LGHNA and CDR2 YNFKEQ.

This clonotype was detected ten times or more. The gene calls are TRBV12-3 or TRBV12-4 and TRBJ1-3; D unresolved. This CDR3 is built from 13 residues. With 4 bases removed from V and 4 bases from J, the gap between germline ends came to 8 bases. CDR3 region: CASSSLGGNTIYF. CDR3 nucleotides: TGTGCCAGCAGTTCGCTGGGGGGAAACACCATATATTTT.

The chain uses TRBV28 and TRBJ2-5, with 8 positions matching TRBD1. The V gene end was trimmed by 8 bases and the J gene end by 2 bases; junction bases not matched to a gene: 19. The CDR3 sequence is 18 residues long. Germline V gene data show CDR1 as MDHEN and CDR2 as SYDVKM. CDR3 protein: CASESLVRQGRTQETQYF. CDR3 DNA sequence: TGTGCCAGCGAGTCTTTAGTCCGACAGGGGCGAACTCAAGAGACCCAGTACTTC.

At least ten counts were recorded for this clonotype. The chain carries TRBV6-1 and TRBJ2-4; 8 bases align to TRBD1. J was trimmed by 8 bases and V by 4 bases; bases with no gene match: 10. The CDR3 consists of 15 residues. Germline V gene data show CDR1 as MNHNS and CDR2 as SASEGT. In DNA form, the CDR3 reads TGTGCCAGCAGTGCCACAACAGGGGGAGGTGACATTCAGTACTTC. Protein sequence: CASSATTGGGDIQYF.

At least ten counts were recorded for this clonotype. The rearrangement joins TRBV6-2 or TRBV6-3 to TRBJ2-7; D call uncertain. V was pared by 6 bases and J by 4 bases, with 19 bases between. CDR1 and CDR2 (germline): MNHEY, SVGEGT. The length of the CDR3 is 15 residues. CDR3 region: CASRYGRPPPYEQYF. DNA for the CDR3: TGTGCCAGCAGGTACGGTCGACCTCCTCCGTACGAGCAGTACTTC.

This clonotype was observed at least ten times. The chain has TRBV27 and TRBJ1-1; D gene uncertain. The germline V gene encodes CDR1 MNHEY and CDR2 SMNVEV (reference sequence). This CDR3 contains 15 residues. The V end was cut by 3 bases, the J end by 0 bases, with 11 bases between. Here the CDR3 DNA reads TGTGCCAGCAGTTTTGTTCGTCCCATGAACACTGAAGCTTTCTTT. Its translation is CASSFVRPMNTEAFF.

This clonotype was seen ten or more times. The chain is built from TRBV29-1 and TRBJ2-5; TRBD2 matches at 10 bases. CDR1 is SQVTM, CDR2 ANQGSEA, per germline. After removal of 4 bases from V and 5 bases from J, the junction contained 4 bases not matched to a gene. The CDR3 consists of 13 residues. CDR3 sequence (DNA): TGCAGCGTTGCTCTAGCGGGAGTGGAGACCCAGTACTTC. This gives the protein CSVALAGVETQYF.

The table lists this clonotype with many counts. This chain links TRBV2 with TRBJ1-2, with a tentative D call TRBD1 (6 bases). Trimming removed 6 bases at V and 2 bases at J, with 13 bases between. The CDR3 has 14 amino acids. Germline V lookup: CDR1 SNHLY, CDR2 FYNNEI. The CDR3 sequence is CASSEQGSNYGYTF. CDR3 DNA: TGTGCCAGCAGCGAACAGGGCTCAAACTATGGCTACACCTTC.

This clonotype came up a few times. The rearrangement uses TRBV5-1 and TRBJ2-7, with D possibly being TRBD1 (6 bases). The CDR3 spans 13 residues. The germline V gene has CDR1 SGHRS and CDR2 YFSETQ. Trimming stripped 0 bases from V and 6 bases from J, with 10 bases between. CDR3 loop: CASSLVKGGEQYF. DNA for the CDR3: TGCGCCAGCAGCTTGGTTAAAGGGGGCGAGCAGTACTTC. The full variable domain, in which reference TRBV5-1 and TRBJ2-7 provide the parts outside the CDR3, is KAGVTQTPRYLIKTRGQQVTLSCSPISGHRSVSWYQQTPGQGLQFLFEYFSETQRNKGNFPGRFSGRQFSNSRSEMNVSTLELGDSALYLCASSLVKGGEQYFGPGTRLTVT.

Ten or more counts support this clonotype. Since the CDR3 does not end with the conserved phenylalanine or tryptophan, this likely comes from a read error. The V and J genes are TRBV24-1 and TRBJ1-5; 9 bases align to TRBD1. The CDR3 is 16 amino acids. V was clipped by 3 bases and J by 7 bases; unmatched bases: 9. Germline-derived CDR1 and CDR2 are KGHDR and SFDVKD. The CDR3, as DNA: TGTGCCACCAGTGATCCCGGACAGGGGATCGGGCAGCCCCAGCATTCT. This sequence encodes CATSDPGQGIGQPQHS.

This clonotype was observed many times. The chain links TRBV12-3 or TRBV12-4 to TRBJ2-7; 7 nucleotides align to TRBD1. The CDR3 is made up of 14 amino acids. Trimming at V came to 5 bases and at J to 1 base, leaving 5 bases not matched to a gene. The CDR3 is CASSPRDRSYEQYF. Here the CDR3 DNA reads TGTGCCAGCAGTCCCCGGGACAGATCCTACGAGCAGTACTTC.

J is TRBJ1-2 and V is TRBV12-3 or TRBV12-4; D unresolved. This CDR3 region has 14 residues. V gave up 3 bases and J gave up 5 bases, with 13 bases separating them. CDR3 nucleotides: TGTGCCAGCAGTTTTGCATTAAATGTTTATGGCTACACCTTC. Its translation is CASSFALNVYGYTF.

This clonotype has a count of ten or more. The chain combines TRBV9 with TRBJ2-7; TRBD2 agrees at 7 bases. J was trimmed by 2 bases and V by 6 bases; bases with no gene match: 8. Germline CDR1 reads SGDLS; CDR2 reads YYNGEE. The CDR3 totals 14 residues. CDR3 amino acids: CASNGGTPTYEQYF. The CDR3 DNA reads TGTGCCAGCAACGGGGGGACTCCTACCTACGAGCAGTACTTC.

Many counts were recorded for this clonotype. The J gene is TRBJ2-7, the V gene TRBV20-1; 10 positions match TRBD2. CDR1 DFQATT and CDR2 SNEGSKA come from the germline V gene (reference sequence). V shed 2 bases and J 0 bases; nucleotides not matched to a gene: 4. The length of the CDR3 is 15 residues. The CDR3 coding sequence is TGCAGTGCTAGACATGGGACTAGCGCCTCCTACGAGCAGTACTTC. Its translation: CSARHGTSASYEQYF.

At least ten counts were recorded for this clonotype. This chain connects TRBV6-5 to TRBJ1-5; TRBD1 agrees at 7 bases. Germline V gene sequence: CDR1 MNHEY, CDR2 SVGAGI. The CDR3 is 14 residues long. Trimming took 8 bases from V and 7 from J; bases not matched to a gene: 11. The CDR3 sequence: CASGATGSGQPQHF. The CDR3 DNA reads TGTGCCAGCGGGGCGACAGGGTCTGGGCAGCCCCAGCATTTT.

This sequence joins TRBV24-1 and TRBJ2-5; D is undetermined. Germline V CDR1 and CDR2: KGHDR, SFDVKD. CDR3 length: 12 amino acids. V lost 2 bases and J 5 bases, leaving 5 bases between the germline ends. CDR3: CATSDWLETQYF. CDR3 nucleotide sequence: TGTGCCACCAGTGATTGGTTGGAGACCCAGTACTTC.

The gene calls are TRBV4-1 and TRBJ1-2, with 9 positions matching TRBD1. Germline V lookup: CDR1 MGHRA, CDR2 YSYEKL. The CDR3 totals 15 residues. The trim removed 0 bases at V and 2 bases at J, leaving 1 base unmatched. The CDR3 coding sequence is TGCGCCAGCAGCCAAGATGGACAGGGGAACTATGGCTACACCTTC. Amino acid sequence: CASSQDGQGNYGYTF.

The chain combines TRBV6-1 with TRBJ1-3; 9 positions agree with TRBD1. V shed 5 bases and J 5 bases; nucleotides not matched to a gene: 10. Per germline, CDR1 MNHNS and CDR2 SASEGT. CDR3 length equals 16 residues. The CDR3 DNA is TGTGCCAGCAGTACCCCGTTTGGGACAGGGCGAAACACCATATATTTT. Translating gives CASSTPFGTGRNTIYF.

This clonotype has ten or more counts. The chain recombines TRBV13 with TRBJ2-7, with a possible D match to TRBD2 (8 bases). This CDR3 is 14 amino acids long. Germline assignment: CDR1 PRHDT and CDR2 FYEKMQ (reference sequence). V dropped 4 bases and J dropped 7 bases, with 17 bases sitting between them. The CDR3 DNA is TGTGCCAGCAGCTCGGGACTAGGGGGCTGGGAGCAGTACTTC. Translation: CASSSGLGGWEQYF.

This clonotype came up many times. The CDR3 loop reads CAGGRVAKNIQYF. The CDR3 DNA is TGTGCCGGAGGAAGGGTAGCCAAAAACATTCAGTACTTC. This chain joins TRBV27 and TRBJ2-4; tentative D call: TRBD2 (5 bases). CDR1 is MNHEY, CDR2 SMNVEV, per germline (reference sequence). The V gene lost 11 bases and the J gene lost 0 bases, with 11 bases spanning the gap. This CDR3 is 13 amino acids long.

This clonotype is a singleton in its sample. The chain couples TRBV6-2 or TRBV6-3 to TRBJ1-2, with TRBD1 identical over 11 bases. V lost 5 bases and J lost 4; bases outside the gene matches: 3. The CDR3 is 14 residues long. Germline CDR1 and CDR2: MNHEY and SVGEGT. In DNA form, the CDR3 reads TGTGCCAGCAGTACAGGACAGGGGGCCTATGGCTACACCTTC. This gives the protein CASSTGQGAYGYTF.